This entry is about one T cell receptor (beta chain). Germline V gives CDR1 SGHKS, CDR2 YYEKEE (reference sequence). This CDR3 has 16 amino acids. V shed 3 bases and J shed 6 bases, with 19 bases lying between them. This record belongs to a study of T cell responses to AZD1222 COVID-19 vaccine. Study-level background: Second-dose intervals of approximately 4 or approximately 12 weeks were pooled.

Assay: immunoSEQ multiplex PCR; the TCRdb copy retains only in-frame clones and omits some. The sample records tens of thousands of clones, roughly 89% being singletons. This TCR was sampled from an adult in good health. The starting material was peripheral blood, obtained on day 0 of AZD1222 vaccination. This chain uses TRBV5-5 with TRBJ1-5; possible D gene TRBD1, 5 bases. In DNA, the CDR3 is TGTGCCAGCAGCTACGGGGTGGCGGGGGTTGGTCAGCCCCAGCATTTT. Its translation is CASSYGVAGVGQPQHF.